This TCR beta chain was retrieved from a study of shared clonotypes between healthy human individuals. The germline V gene has CDR1 SGHNT and CDR2 YYREEE (reference sequence). Germline trimming cut 3 bases from V and 4 bases from J; bases unmatched to any gene: 12. CDR3 size: 18 residues. Sequenced by immunoSEQ multiplex PCR; TCRdb stores in-frame clones only, minus some. Counted here are 850,000 to 1,100,000 clones, roughly 80% occurring once; the ten biggest clones make up approximately 0.9%. Overall study findings and caveats: The study sampled only blood, and tissue repertoires likely differ.

A note on this clone: As yet, its antigen is unknown.

Sequenced material: memory CD4+ T cells from PBMCs. The sample's subset: CD45RA-negative fraction. The chain joins TRBV5-4 to TRBJ2-1; 11 positions match TRBD2. The clonotype comes from a man in his late teens or twenties in good health. Some clones in this sample may be carry-over from other donors' samples. The CDR3 DNA reads as TGTGCCAGCAGCTGGGGGCCCGGGACTAGCGGTTCATACAATGAGCAGTTCTTC. This gives the protein CASSWGPGTSGSYNEQFF.